Following are 20 T cell receptor beta chains from one sample sequenced in a study of T cell responses to AZD1222 COVID-19 vaccine. Only in-frame clones appear in the TCRdb table, and some are missing; sequencing was by immunoSEQ multiplex PCR. The repertoire holds 150,000 or so clones, with roughly 90% as singletons. The sample consisted of peripheral blood, taken on day 0 of AZD1222 vaccination. The receptors come from an adult in good health.

The rearrangement uses TRBV5-1 and TRBJ1-2; TRBD1 might be the D (5 bases). Trimming removed 0 bases from V and 8 bases from J, with 20 bases in between. Germline-derived CDR1 and CDR2 are SGHRS and YFSETQ. There are 16 residues in the CDR3. CDR3 sequence: CASSLALGQGGDGYTF. Written as DNA, the CDR3 is TGCGCCAGCAGCTTGGCCTTGGGGCAGGGAGGAGACGGCTACACCTTC.

This chain joins TRBV5-1 and TRBJ2-5; 12 bases line up with TRBD1. Germline V gene sequence: CDR1 SGHRS, CDR2 YFSETQ. Unmatched junction bases numbered 11, after V lost 4 bases and J lost 4 bases. The CDR3 is made up of 17 amino acids. In DNA form, the CDR3 reads TGCGCCAGCAGCGTAGCCCCGGGACAGGGGGCAGGAGAGACCCAGTACTTC. This sequence encodes CASSVAPGQGAGETQYF.

Only a few counts were recorded for this clone. The rearrangement uses TRBV5-6 and TRBJ2-7; D not certain. Per the germline V gene, CDR1 is SGHDT and CDR2 is YYEEEE. Between the trimmed V and J ends, which lost 4 bases and 3 bases, there was a span of 11 bases. The length of the CDR3 is 13 residues. The CDR3 nucleotides read TGTGCCAGCAGCCGAGACACTGGCTACGAGCAGTACTTC. It translates to CASSRDTGYEQYF.

The chain has TRBV5-1 and TRBJ2-7; D possibly corresponds to TRBD1 (5 bases). Germline V gene data show CDR1 as SGHRS and CDR2 as YFSETQ. The CDR3 is made up of 16 amino acids. The V end was cut by 3 bases, the J end by 4 bases, with 20 bases between. The CDR3 DNA reads as TGCGCCAGCAGCTCCGCCCTGCAGGGTGGTGTTTACGAGCAGTACTTC. Protein: CASSSALQGGVYEQYF.

This rearrangement joins TRBV18 to TRBJ1-1; D is unclear. V was cut by 9 bases and J by 5 bases, with 10 bases left in between. The germline V gene has CDR1 KGHSH and CDR2 LQKENI. CDR3 length: 11 residues. CDR3 residues: CASTGLTEAFF. Written as DNA, the CDR3 is TGTGCCAGTACGGGGTTGACTGAAGCTTTCTTT.

The gene calls are TRBV7-2 and TRBJ1-4; TRBD1 matches at 7 bases. The V gene's germline CDR1 is SGHTA and CDR2 FQGNSA. The CDR3 loop spans 14 amino acids. The V gene end was trimmed by 5 bases and the J gene end by 3 bases; junction bases not matched to a gene: 3. The CDR3 sequence is CASSLGGSNEKLFF. The CDR3 DNA reads TGTGCCAGCAGCCTAGGGGGCTCTAATGAAAAACTGTTTTTT.

This clone has only a few counts. The chain carries TRBV6-1 and TRBJ1-2; a weak D match, TRBD1 (5 bases). V dropped 1 base and J dropped 7 bases, with 19 bases sitting between them. The CDR3 is made up of 16 amino acids. Germline V gene sequence: CDR1 MNHNS, CDR2 SASEGT. DNA for the CDR3: TGTGCCAGCAGTGAAGAGGCAATCGGGGCTCGGGGTGGCTACACCTTC. Residues: CASSEEAIGARGGYTF.

V usage is TRBV5-4 and J usage is TRBJ1-6; 8 bases are shared with TRBD1. The J segment lost 4 bases and the V segment lost 4 bases, leaving 4 bases of the junction unmatched. The length of the CDR3 is 15 residues. Germline lookup yields CDR1 SGHNT and CDR2 YYREEE (reference sequence). CDR3 loop: CASSLQGGYNSPLHF. In DNA form, the CDR3 reads TGTGCCAGCAGCCTACAGGGGGGTTATAATTCACCCCTCCACTTT.

The chain recombines TRBV29-1 with TRBJ1-1, with D hard to call. From germline, CDR1 is SQVTM and CDR2 ANQGSEA. The CDR3 spans 10 residues. V lost 5 bases and J lost 6, with 7 bases in between. The CDR3: CSVFRAEAFF. CDR3 nucleotides: TGCAGCGTTTTCCGGGCTGAAGCTTTCTTT.

CDR3 loop: CATSDLTAYNEQFF. The CDR3 DNA reads TGTGCCACCAGTGATTTGACAGCCTACAATGAGCAGTTCTTC. The V and J genes are TRBV24-1 and TRBJ2-1; the D is unclear. Trimming cost V 0 bases and J 2 bases, with 4 bases left between them. Germline loops: CDR1 KGHDR, CDR2 SFDVKD. The CDR3 length is 14 residues.

In DNA, the CDR3 is TGTGCCAGCAGCTTGGGGCTTACTACCGACTACGAGCAGTACTTC. Amino acids: CASSLGLTTDYEQYF. V and J are TRBV5-6 and TRBJ2-7, with no clear D. Germline loops: CDR1 SGHDT, CDR2 YYEEEE. Trimming stripped 0 bases from V and 3 bases from J, with 13 bases between. CDR3 size: 15 residues.

V is TRBV11-3 and J is TRBJ1-1; D uncertain. Per the germline V gene, CDR1 is SGHNT and CDR2 is YENEEA. V was cut by 1 base and J by 3 bases, with 9 bases left in between. The CDR3 runs to 14 residues. The CDR3 nucleotides read TGTGCCAGCAGCTTAGGTCCCCTGGACACTGAAGCTTTCTTT. Its protein is CASSLGPLDTEAFF.

This clone was counted a single time. This chain uses TRBV4-1 with TRBJ2-7; TRBD1 is a possible D gene (6 bases). The CDR3 has 15 amino acids. V was clipped by 4 bases and J by 0 bases, with 13 bases between them. The germline gives CDR1 MGHRA, CDR2 YSYEKL. The CDR3 bases are TGCGCCAGCAGCCTCGTCGCGGACAGCTCCTACGAGCAGTACTTC. Translating it yields CASSLVADSSYEQYF.

The J gene is TRBJ1-5, the V gene TRBV7-2, with D unresolved. Trimming took 1 base from V and 6 from J, leaving 7 bases between them. Per germline, CDR1 SGHTA and CDR2 FQGNSA. The CDR3 consists of 13 residues. The CDR3: CASSLEVSQPQHF. CDR3 sequence (DNA): TGTGCCAGCAGCTTAGAGGTGTCTCAGCCCCAGCATTTT.

The V gene is TRBV24-1, the J gene TRBJ1-5, with 8 positions matching TRBD1. The CDR3 runs to 13 residues. With 9 bases clipped from V and 6 bases from J, the junction kept 6 bases outside the gene matches. Germline V lookup: CDR1 KGHDR, CDR2 SFDVKD. The CDR3 sequence is CATGQGSGQPQHF. In DNA, the CDR3 is TGTGCCACCGGACAGGGATCGGGTCAGCCCCAGCATTTT.

This clone came up once. The gene calls are TRBV14 and TRBJ2-7; D is perhaps TRBD2 (6 bases). The germline V gene encodes CDR1 SGHDN and CDR2 FVKESK. Trimming removed 4 bases at V and 3 bases at J, with 19 bases between. The CDR3 length is 16 residues. The CDR3 loop reads CASSRRTAGPDYEQYF. The CDR3 DNA sequence: TGTGCCAGCAGCCGCCGGACGGCGGGACCGGACTACGAGCAGTACTTC. The variable domain in full, completed from reference TRBV14 and TRBJ2-7, reads EAGVTQFPSHSVIEKGQTVTLRCDPISGHDNLYWYRRVMGKEIKFLLHFVKESKQDESGMPNNRFLAERTGGTYSTLKVQPAELEDSGVYFCASSRRTAGPDYEQYFGPGTRLTVT.

The genes are TRBV5-4 and TRBJ2-1; possible D gene TRBD1, 5 bases. The length of the CDR3 is 13 residues. CDR1 SGHNT and CDR2 YYREEE come from the germline V gene (reference sequence). Trimming left V 7 bases short and J 5 bases short, with 13 bases between. CDR3 loop: CASELRGNNEQFF. The CDR3 DNA reads as TGTGCCAGCGAATTAAGGGGAAACAATGAGCAGTTCTTC.

This clone came up a few times. The chain uses TRBV3-1 (or the pseudogene TRBV3-2) and TRBJ2-7; the D is unclear. Germline CDR1 reads LGHDT; CDR2 reads YNNKEL (reference sequence). V shed 4 bases and J shed 2 bases, with 12 bases lying between them. The CDR3 has 14 amino acids. Here the CDR3 DNA reads TGTGCCAGCAGCCTACAGAGATCGACCTACGAGCAGTACTTC. It codes for CASSLQRSTYEQYF.

The chain couples TRBV28 to TRBJ1-2; no clear D. The CDR3 loop spans 15 amino acids. The V end was cut by 7 bases, the J end by 0 bases, with 15 bases between. CDR1 and CDR2 from the germline V gene are MDHEN and SYDVKM. CDR3 DNA sequence: TGTGCCAGCACCTCACCGGCCCTTGCTAACTATGGCTACACCTTC. Its protein is CASTSPALANYGYTF.

The chain carries TRBV6-6 and TRBJ1-4, with a weak D call TRBD1 (5 bases). V was trimmed by 4 bases and J by 7 bases, leaving 13 bases between them. The CDR3 is 14 residues long. CDR1 is MNHNY, CDR2 SVGAGI, per germline (reference sequence). The CDR3: CASSSTASPEKLFF. In DNA form, the CDR3 reads TGTGCCAGCAGTTCGACAGCTTCCCCTGAAAAACTGTTTTTT.